The 14 T cell receptor beta chains listed next were all sequenced from one sample in a study of blood T cells in healthy people across ages (dated by TCRdb to between 2015 and 2016). Libraries were constructed by 5' RACE. Instrument used: Illumina HiSeq 2500. A second PCR of roughly 6 to 11 cycles was run with a J-beta primer mix and a sample-barcoded 5' primer. Using fastp at Q25 and MiXCR, TCRdb reprocessed the public reads and kept productive beta chains. Rows with a matching CDR3 protein are joined into one entry that keeps the most common DNA and genes. Recorded for this sample are some 640,000 distinct CDR3 sequences; 25% to 30% of them occurred a single time. The top ten hold more than 15% of the sample. Sample: blood. These receptors all stem from a woman over 75 in good health.

The chain recombines TRBV7-9 with TRBJ2-1; weak D call: TRBD2 (6 bases). The germline CDR1 and CDR2 sequences are SEHNR and FQNEAQ (reference sequence). Trimming pared 7 bases from V and 2 bases from J, leaving 21 bases between. The CDR3 is 17 residues long. CDR3 in amino acids: CASIPPGGDLAYNEQFF. CDR3 DNA: TGTGCCAGCATCCCCCCCGGCGGGGACCTTGCCTACAATGAGCAGTTCTTC.

V gene TRBV6-6 combines with J gene TRBJ1-4; the D gene is possibly TRBD1 (5 bases). Between the trimmed V and J ends, which lost 6 bases and 6 bases, there was a span of 11 bases. The CDR3 is 13 amino acids. Germline assignment: CDR1 MNHNY and CDR2 SVGAGI (reference sequence). This CDR3 reads CASSFGGHEKLFF. The CDR3 DNA sequence: TGTGCCAGCAGCTTCGGGGGACATGAAAAACTGTTTTTT.

The rearrangement links TRBV10-3 to TRBJ1-1, with no clear D. CDR3 length: 14 amino acids. Germline V gives CDR1 ENHRY, CDR2 SYGVKD. V was shortened by 4 bases and J by 5 bases, with 14 bases between the two germline ends. CDR3 loop: CAISAEGRETEAFF. For the CDR3, the DNA is TGTGCCATCAGTGCGGAGGGCCGGGAAACTGAAGCTTTCTTT.

The rearrangement uses TRBV20-1 and TRBJ2-7, with TRBD1 matching 7 bases. Germline CDR1 and CDR2: DFQATT and SNEGSKA (reference sequence). V was pared by 3 bases and J by 2 bases, with 7 bases of the junction left unmatched. The CDR3 contains 14 residues. CDR3 protein: CSASSQGVTYEQYF. The CDR3 DNA reads as TGCAGTGCTAGTTCCCAGGGGGTTACCTACGAGCAGTACTTC.

This clonotype was seen repeatedly, ten times or more. J is TRBJ1-6 and V is TRBV3-1, with no clear D. Germline V CDR1 and CDR2: LGHDT, YNNKEL (reference sequence). V gave up 4 bases and J gave up 7 bases, with 14 bases separating them. CDR3 length: 15 amino acids. CDR3 sequence (DNA): TGTGCCAGCAGCCTTCGGACGGGCCTCAATTCACCCCTCCACTTT. This gives the protein CASSLRTGLNSPLHF.

This clonotype appeared many times. The chain uses TRBV12-3 or TRBV12-4 and TRBJ2-1; D might be TRBD1 (6 bases). This CDR3 has 13 amino acids. V was shortened by 4 bases and J by 7 bases, with 11 bases between the two germline ends. Here the CDR3 reads CASSSHRENEQFF. The DNA of the CDR3 is TGTGCCAGCAGTTCGCACAGGGAAAATGAGCAGTTCTTC.

This clonotype has just a few counts. This may come from a read error, since a much larger clone is one base off. V is TRBV2 and J is TRBJ2-1, with D perhaps matching TRBD1 or TRBD2 (5 bases each). The V end was cut by 4 bases, the J end by 6 bases, with 16 bases between. The germline V gene has CDR1 SNHLY and CDR2 FYNNEI. CDR3 length: 15 amino acids. In DNA, the CDR3 is TGTGCCAGCAGTGTCCTCGGGGACCTATCCAATGAGCAGTTCTTC. Its translation is CASSVLGDLSNEQFF.

To note about this clonotype: This sequence may be a read error, since a much larger clone differs from it by one base. This chain links TRBV6-2 or TRBV6-3 with TRBJ2-7; TRBD2 matches at 13 bases. The CDR3 is 17 residues long. CDR1 and CDR2 (germline): MNHEY, SVGEGT. CDR3 in amino acids: CACSYSRLAGGLYEQYF. CDR3 nucleotides: TGTGCCTGCAGTTACTCCCGACTAGCGGGGGGCCTCTACGAGCAGTACTTC.

Remarks on this clonotype: Compared with germline, one end of the junction differs, possibly owing to a read error. The CDR3 protein is CRASRDLGSEAFF. In DNA, the CDR3 is TGCCGTGCCAGCCGGGACTTGGGCTCTGAAGCTTTCTTT. The chain employs TRBV20-1 and TRBJ1-1; D is perhaps TRBD1 (5 bases). This CDR3 spans 13 amino acids. Per the germline V gene, CDR1 is DFQATT and CDR2 is SNEGSKA (reference sequence).

The V gene is TRBV29-1, the J gene TRBJ2-1; 8 bases are shared with TRBD2. CDR3 size: 14 residues. Germline CDR1 SQVTM, CDR2 ANQGSEA. V was clipped by 0 bases and J by 4 bases; unmatched bases: 2. The chain's CDR3 is CSVEEVAGYNEQFF. As DNA, the CDR3 is TGCAGCGTTGAAGAGGTAGCGGGGTACAATGAGCAGTTCTTC.

This clonotype appeared many times. The chain combines TRBV5-1 with TRBJ2-3; D gene uncertain. The V gene's germline CDR1 is SGHRS and CDR2 YFSETQ. This CDR3 region has 14 residues. With 0 bases removed from V and 6 bases from J, the gap between germline ends came to 11 bases. CDR3 loop: CASSLDPPPDTQYF. As DNA, the CDR3 is TGCGCCAGCAGCTTGGATCCCCCCCCGGATACGCAGTATTTT.

The chain joins TRBV11-2 to TRBJ2-3; possibly TRBD2 for D (6 bases). V was shortened by 3 bases and J by 1 base, with 17 bases between the two germline ends. CDR1 is SGHAT, CDR2 FQNNGV, per germline. The CDR3 has 17 amino acids. The CDR3 sequence: CASSLGSEGRGTDTQYF. The CDR3 nucleotides read TGTGCCAGCAGCTTGGGTTCGGAGGGCCGGGGCACAGATACGCAGTATTTT.

This clonotype was counted ten times or more. The chain has TRBV7-9 and TRBJ1-6; TRBD1 matches at 7 bases. The CDR3 covers 15 residues. Germline V gene sequence: CDR1 SEHNR, CDR2 FQNEAQ (reference sequence). The ends lost 4 bases at V and 7 bases at J; junction bases unmatched: 7. The DNA of the CDR3 is TGTGCCAGCAGCTCCCAACAGGGGACCAATTCACCCCTCCACTTT. This sequence encodes CASSSQQGTNSPLHF.

Worth noting for this clonotype: Since a much larger clone is just one base distant, this may be a read error. V and J are TRBV7-9 and TRBJ2-5; weak D call: TRBD1 (5 bases). Germline CDR1 SEHNR, CDR2 FQNEAQ (reference sequence). This CDR3 region has 14 residues. The CDR3 nucleotides are TGTACCAGCAGCTCCATTTTCAGGGTAGAGACCCAGTACTTC. Translating gives CTSSSIFRVETQYF. Filled out from reference TRBV7-9 and TRBJ2-5, the complete variable domain reads DTGVSQNPRHKITKRGQNVTFRCDPISEHNRLYWYRQTLGQGPEFLTYFQNEAQLEKSRLLSDRFSAERPKGSFSTLEIQRTEQGDSAMYLCTSSSIFRVETQYFGPGTRLLVL.